What follows are 4 T cell receptor beta chains derived from one specimen sequenced in a study of response to subunit inactivated influenza vaccine. TCRdb passed the RT-PCR reads through MiXCR, listing each CDR3 protein once. The data contain about 780,000 distinct CDR3 sequences, about 18% of them seen just once; the ten biggest clones take up roughly 10%. The sample in question was PBMCs from blood, obtained roughly 5 days after vaccination. The source is a man aged 45-60 years who received an inactivated influenza vaccine.

The chain joins TRBV5-1 to TRBJ2-7; 8 bases line up with TRBD1. Trimming took 2 bases from V and 3 from J; bases not matched to a gene: 4. Germline lookup yields CDR1 SGHRS and CDR2 YFSETQ. This CDR3 is built from 14 residues. CDR3 nucleotides: TGCGCCAGCAGCTTCCTGACAGGGGACTACGAGCAGTACTTC. Protein: CASSFLTGDYEQYF.

In this sample, this clonotype turned up a few times. The chain links TRBV14 to TRBJ2-3; TRBD2 matches at 10 bases. Per the germline V gene, CDR1 is SGHDN and CDR2 is FVKESK. After removal of 0 bases from V and 4 bases from J, the junction contained 19 bases not matched to a gene. This CDR3 is built from 21 residues. The CDR3 loop is CASSQDPQDLRTSGYSDTQYF. Here the CDR3 DNA reads TGTGCCAGCAGCCAAGACCCGCAAGATCTCAGGACTAGCGGATACTCAGATACGCAGTATTTT. The whole variable domain, remainder taken from reference TRBV14 and TRBJ2-3, is EAGVTQFPSHSVIEKGQTVTLRCDPISGHDNLYWYRRVMGKEIKFLLHFVKESKQDESGMPNNRFLAERTGGTYSTLKVQPAELEDSGVYFCASSQDPQDLRTSGYSDTQYFGPGTRLTVL.

In regard to this clonotype: One end of the junction fails to match germline, which may point to a read error. The J gene is TRBJ2-1, the V gene TRBV7-8; D call uncertain. The CDR3 contains 14 residues. The germline V gene encodes CDR1 SGHVS and CDR2 FQNEAQ. The DNA of the CDR3 is TGTGCCTGCAGCTTGGAGACGGCTTACAATGAGCAGTTCTTC. The encoded protein is CACSLETAYNEQFF.

The V and J genes are TRBV10-3 and TRBJ2-3, with 11 bases matching TRBD1. V shed 7 bases and J 3 bases; nucleotides not matched to a gene: 6. Germline CDR1 is ENHRY and CDR2 is SYGVKD. The CDR3 contains 15 residues. CDR3 in amino acids: CAITAGQGETDTQYF. DNA of the CDR3: TGTGCCATCACCGCGGGACAGGGGGAAACAGATACGCAGTATTTT.